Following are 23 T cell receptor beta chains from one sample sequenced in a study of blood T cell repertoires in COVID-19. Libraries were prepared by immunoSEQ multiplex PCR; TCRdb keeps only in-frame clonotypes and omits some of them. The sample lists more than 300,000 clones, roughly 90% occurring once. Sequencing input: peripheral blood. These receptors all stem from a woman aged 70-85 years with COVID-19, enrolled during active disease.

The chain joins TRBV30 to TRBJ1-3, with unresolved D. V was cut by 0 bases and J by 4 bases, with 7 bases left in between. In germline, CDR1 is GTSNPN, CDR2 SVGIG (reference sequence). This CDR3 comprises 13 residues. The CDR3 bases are TGTGCCTGGAGTGTCCAAGAGGGAAACACCATATATTTT. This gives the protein CAWSVQEGNTIYF. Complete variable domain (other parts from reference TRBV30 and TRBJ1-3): SQTIHQWPATLVQPVGSPLSLECTVEGTSNPNLYWYRQAAGRGLQLLFYSVGIGQISSEVPQNLSASRPQDRQFILSSKKLLLSDSGFYLCAWSVQEGNTIYFGEGSWLTVV.

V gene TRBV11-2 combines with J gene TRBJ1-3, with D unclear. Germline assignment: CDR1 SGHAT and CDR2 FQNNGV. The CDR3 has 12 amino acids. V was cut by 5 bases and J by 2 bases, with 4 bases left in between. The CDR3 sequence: CASSVTGNTIYF. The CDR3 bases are TGTGCCAGCAGCGTAACTGGAAACACCATATATTTT.

This chain's CDR3 is CASSQEGRAGDYEQYF. Here the CDR3 DNA reads TGTGCCAGCAGCCAAGAAGGTAGAGCGGGGGACTACGAGCAGTACTTC. The rearrangement joins TRBV4-2 to TRBJ2-7; 8 nucleotides line up with TRBD2. Trimming at V came to 0 bases and at J to 3 bases, leaving 7 bases not matched to a gene. CDR1 LGHNA and CDR2 YNFKEQ come from the germline V gene. CDR3 length equals 16 residues.

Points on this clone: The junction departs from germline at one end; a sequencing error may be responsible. The CDR3 sequence: CSATGFSF. The CDR3 DNA sequence: TGCAGTGCGACCGGGTTCTCATTC. The chain couples TRBV20-1 to TRBJ1-2; D not certain. This CDR3 is 8 amino acids long. Looked up from germline, CDR1 is DFQATT and CDR2 is SNEGSKA (reference sequence).

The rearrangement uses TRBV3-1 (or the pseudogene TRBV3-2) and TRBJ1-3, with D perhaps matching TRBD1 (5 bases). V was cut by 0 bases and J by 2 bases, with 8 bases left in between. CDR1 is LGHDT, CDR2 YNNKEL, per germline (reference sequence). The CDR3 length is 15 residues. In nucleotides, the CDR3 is TGTGCCAGCAGCCAAGACAGCAGGGCTGGAAACACCATATATTTT. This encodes CASSQDSRAGNTIYF.

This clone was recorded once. The CDR3 here is CASSFGHTNQPQHF. CDR3 in DNA: TGTGCCAGCAGCTTTGGACATACGAATCAGCCCCAGCATTTT. The chain uses TRBV5-6 and TRBJ1-5; the D gene is possibly TRBD1 (5 bases). The CDR3 loop spans 14 amino acids. From germline, CDR1 is SGHDT and CDR2 YYEEEE. V was trimmed by 2 bases and J by 4 bases, leaving 10 bases between them.

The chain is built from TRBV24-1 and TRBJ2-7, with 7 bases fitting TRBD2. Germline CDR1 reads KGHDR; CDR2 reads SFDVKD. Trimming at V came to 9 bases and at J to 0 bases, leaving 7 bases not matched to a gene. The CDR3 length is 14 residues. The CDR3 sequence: CATSTGGISYEQYF. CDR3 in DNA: TGTGCCACCTCTACCGGGGGGATCTCCTACGAGCAGTACTTC.

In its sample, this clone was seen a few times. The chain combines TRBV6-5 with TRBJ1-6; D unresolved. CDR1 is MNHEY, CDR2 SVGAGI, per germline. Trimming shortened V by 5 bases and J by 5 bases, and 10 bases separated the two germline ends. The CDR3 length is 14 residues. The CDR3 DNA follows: TGTGCCAGCAGTCGGATACGGGATAATTCACCCCTCCACTTT. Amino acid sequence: CASSRIRDNSPLHF.

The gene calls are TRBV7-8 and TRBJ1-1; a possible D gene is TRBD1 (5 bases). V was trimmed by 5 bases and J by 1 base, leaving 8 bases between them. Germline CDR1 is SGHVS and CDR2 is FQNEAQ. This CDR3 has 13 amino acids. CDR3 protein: CASSKTGNTEAFF. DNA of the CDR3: TGTGCCAGCAGCAAAACAGGGAACACTGAAGCTTTCTTT.

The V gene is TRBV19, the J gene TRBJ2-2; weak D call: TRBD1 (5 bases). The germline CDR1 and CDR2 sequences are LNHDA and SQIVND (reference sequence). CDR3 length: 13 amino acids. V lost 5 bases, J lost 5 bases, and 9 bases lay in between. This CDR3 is CASSLTGTGELFF. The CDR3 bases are TGTGCCAGTAGTCTAACAGGTACCGGGGAGCTGTTTTTT.

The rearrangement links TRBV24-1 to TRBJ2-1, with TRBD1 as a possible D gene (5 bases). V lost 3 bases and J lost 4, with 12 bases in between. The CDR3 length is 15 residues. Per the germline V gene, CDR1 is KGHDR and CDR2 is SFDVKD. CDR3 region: CATSDGQGLYNEQFF. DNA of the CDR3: TGTGCCACCAGTGATGGGCAGGGCCTATACAATGAGCAGTTCTTC.

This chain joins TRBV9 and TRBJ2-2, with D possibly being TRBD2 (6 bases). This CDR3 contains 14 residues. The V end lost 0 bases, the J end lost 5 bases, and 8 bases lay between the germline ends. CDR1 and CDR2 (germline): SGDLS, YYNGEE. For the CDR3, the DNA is TGTGCCAGCAGCGTAGCGGGGGAAACCGGGGAGCTGTTTTTT. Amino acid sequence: CASSVAGETGELFF. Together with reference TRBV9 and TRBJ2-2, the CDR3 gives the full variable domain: DSGVTQTPKHLITATGQRVTLRCSPRSGDLSVYWYQQSLDQGLQFLIQYYNGEERAKGNILERFSAQQFPDLHSELNLSSLELGDSALYFCASSVAGETGELFFGEGSRLTVL.

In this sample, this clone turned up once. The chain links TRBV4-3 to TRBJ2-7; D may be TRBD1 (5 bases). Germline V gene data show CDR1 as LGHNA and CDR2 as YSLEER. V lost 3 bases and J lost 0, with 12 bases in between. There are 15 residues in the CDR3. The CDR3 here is CASSQTDKSSYEQYF. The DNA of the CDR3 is TGCGCCAGCAGCCAGACGGACAAGAGCTCCTACGAGCAGTACTTC.

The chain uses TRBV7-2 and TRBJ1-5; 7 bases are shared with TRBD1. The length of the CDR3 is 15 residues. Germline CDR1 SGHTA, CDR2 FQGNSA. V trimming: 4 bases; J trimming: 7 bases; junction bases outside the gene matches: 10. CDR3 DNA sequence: TGTGCCAGCAGCTCCCCAACAGGGGTAGGCCAGCCCCAGCATTTT. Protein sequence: CASSSPTGVGQPQHF.

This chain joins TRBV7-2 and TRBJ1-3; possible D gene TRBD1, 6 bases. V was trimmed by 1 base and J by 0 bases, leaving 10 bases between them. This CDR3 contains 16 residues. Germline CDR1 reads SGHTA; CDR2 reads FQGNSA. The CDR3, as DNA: TGTGCCAGCAGCTTAGGACAGGCGCGCTCTGGAAACACCATATATTTT. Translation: CASSLGQARSGNTIYF.

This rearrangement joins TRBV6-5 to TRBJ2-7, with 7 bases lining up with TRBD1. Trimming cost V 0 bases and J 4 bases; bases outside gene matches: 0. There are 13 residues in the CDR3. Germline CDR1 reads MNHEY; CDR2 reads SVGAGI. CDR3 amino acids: CASSYSDRYEQYF. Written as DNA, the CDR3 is TGTGCCAGCAGTTACTCGGACAGGTACGAGCAGTACTTC.

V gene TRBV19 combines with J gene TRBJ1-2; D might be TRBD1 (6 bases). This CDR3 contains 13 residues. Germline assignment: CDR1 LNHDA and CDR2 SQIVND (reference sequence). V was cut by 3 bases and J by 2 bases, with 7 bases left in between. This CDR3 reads CASSMGANYGYTF. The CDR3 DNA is TGTGCCAGTAGTATGGGGGCGAACTATGGCTACACCTTC.

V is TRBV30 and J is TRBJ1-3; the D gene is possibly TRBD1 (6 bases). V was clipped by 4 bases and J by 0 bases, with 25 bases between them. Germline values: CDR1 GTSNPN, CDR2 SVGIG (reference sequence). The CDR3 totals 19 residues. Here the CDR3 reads CAWTRQGTDRRFSGNTIYF. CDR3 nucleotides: TGTGCCTGGACTCGCCAAGGCACCGACAGGAGATTCTCTGGAAACACCATATATTTT.

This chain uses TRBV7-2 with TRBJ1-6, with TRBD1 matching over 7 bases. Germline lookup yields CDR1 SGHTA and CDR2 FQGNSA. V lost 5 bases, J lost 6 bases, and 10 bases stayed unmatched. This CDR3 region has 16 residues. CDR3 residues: CASSARMTGSNSPLHF. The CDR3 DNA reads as TGTGCCAGCAGCGCCCGAATGACAGGGTCTAATTCACCCCTCCACTTT.

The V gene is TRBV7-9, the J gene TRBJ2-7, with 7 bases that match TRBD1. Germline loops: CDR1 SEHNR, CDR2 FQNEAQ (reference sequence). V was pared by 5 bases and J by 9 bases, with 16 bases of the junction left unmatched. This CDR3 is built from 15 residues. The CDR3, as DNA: TGTGCCAGCAGCGACAGGACAGGTCCTCCTTTAGTGCAGTACTTC. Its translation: CASSDRTGPPLVQYF.

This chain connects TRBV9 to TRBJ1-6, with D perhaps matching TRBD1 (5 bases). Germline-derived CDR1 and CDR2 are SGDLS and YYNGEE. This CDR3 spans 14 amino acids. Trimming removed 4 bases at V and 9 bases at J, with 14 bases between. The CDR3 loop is CASSPQGESSPLHF. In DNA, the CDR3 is TGTGCCAGCAGCCCCCAGGGTGAGTCTTCACCCCTCCACTTT.

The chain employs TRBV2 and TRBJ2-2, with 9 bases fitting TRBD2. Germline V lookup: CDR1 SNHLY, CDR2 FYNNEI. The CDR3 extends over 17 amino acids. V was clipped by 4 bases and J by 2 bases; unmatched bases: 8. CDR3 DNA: TGTGCCAGCAGTGCCACAGCGGGGGGCGACAACACCGGGGAGCTGTTTTTT. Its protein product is CASSATAGGDNTGELFF.

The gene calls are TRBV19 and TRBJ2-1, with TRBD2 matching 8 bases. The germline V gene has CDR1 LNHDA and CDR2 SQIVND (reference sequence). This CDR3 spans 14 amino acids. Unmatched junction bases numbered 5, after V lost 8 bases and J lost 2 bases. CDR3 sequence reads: CASRSGATYNEQFF. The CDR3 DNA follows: TGTGCCAGTCGTAGCGGGGCTACCTACAATGAGCAGTTCTTC.